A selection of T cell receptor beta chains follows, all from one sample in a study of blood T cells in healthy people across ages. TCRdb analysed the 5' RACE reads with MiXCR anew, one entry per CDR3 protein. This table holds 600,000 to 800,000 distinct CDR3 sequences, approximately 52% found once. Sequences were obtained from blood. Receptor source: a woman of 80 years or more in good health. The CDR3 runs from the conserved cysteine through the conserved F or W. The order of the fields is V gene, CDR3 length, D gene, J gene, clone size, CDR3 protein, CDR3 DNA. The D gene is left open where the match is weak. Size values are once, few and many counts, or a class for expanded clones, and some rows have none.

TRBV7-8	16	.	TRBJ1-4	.	CASSLLADSGNEKLFF	TGTGCCAGCAGCCTCTTGGCAGACTCAGGCAATGAAAAACTGTTTTTT
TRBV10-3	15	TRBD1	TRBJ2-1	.	CAIRGDRGWSNEQFF	TGTGCCATCAGGGGGGACAGGGGATGGAGCAATGAGCAGTTCTTC
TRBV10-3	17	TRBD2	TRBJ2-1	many	CAISSSGRGGSYNEQFF	TGTGCCATCAGTTCTAGCGGGAGGGGAGGCTCCTACAATGAGCAGTTCTTC
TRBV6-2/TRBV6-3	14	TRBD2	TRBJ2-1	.	CATPGAGGPFEQFF	TGTGCCACCCCTGGAGCGGGAGGGCCCTTCGAGCAGTTCTTC
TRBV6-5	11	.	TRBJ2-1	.	CASSPDRVLFF	TGTGCCAGCAGTCCGGACCGGGTGCTGTTCTTC
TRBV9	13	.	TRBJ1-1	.	CASSSHPDSEAFF	TGTGCCAGCAGCTCCCACCCTGACAGCGAAGCTTTCTTT
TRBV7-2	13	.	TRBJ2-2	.	CASSLVKIGELFF	TGTGCCAGCAGCTTAGTCAAGATTGGGGAGCTGTTTTTT
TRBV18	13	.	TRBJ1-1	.	CASSPQGQDEAFF	TGTGCCAGCTCACCACAGGGACAAGATGAAGCTTTCTTT
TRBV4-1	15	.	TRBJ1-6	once	CASSLRDVDNSPLHF	TGCGCCAGCAGCCTAAGGGACGTAGATAATTCACCCCTCCACTTT
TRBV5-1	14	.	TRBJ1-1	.	CASSFKSMNTEAFF	TGCGCCAGCAGCTTTAAGAGTATGAACACTGAAGCTTTCTTT
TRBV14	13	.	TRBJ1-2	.	CASSKQDSGGYTF	TGTGCCAGCAGCAAGCAAGACAGTGGCGGCTACACCTTC
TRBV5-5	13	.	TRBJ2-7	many	CASSLAPPYEQYF	TGTGCCAGCAGCTTGGCTCCACCCTACGAGCAGTACTTC
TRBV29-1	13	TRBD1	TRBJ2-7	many	CSAIGQGPNEQYF	TGCAGCGCTATTGGACAGGGGCCAAACGAGCAGTACTTC
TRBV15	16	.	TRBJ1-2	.	CATSRDRGALVNGYTF	TGTGCCACCAGCAGAGATAGAGGGGCACTGGTAAATGGCTACACCTTC
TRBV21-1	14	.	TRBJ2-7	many	CASRAYRPCHEQYF	TGTGCCAGCAGGGCATATAGACCTTGCCACGAGCAGTACTTC
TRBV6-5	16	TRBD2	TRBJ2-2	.	CASSPRLAGGTGELFF	TGTGCCAGCAGCCCTCGGCTAGCGGGAGGTACCGGGGAGCTGTTTTTT
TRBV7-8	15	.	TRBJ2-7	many	CASSFAPFETYEQYF	TGTGCCAGCAGCTTCGCCCCATTTGAGACCTACGAGCAGTACTTC
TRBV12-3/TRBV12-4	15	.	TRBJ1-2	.	CASSPRRASAYGYTF	TGTGCCAGCAGTCCGCGGCGGGCCTCAGCCTATGGCTACACCTTC
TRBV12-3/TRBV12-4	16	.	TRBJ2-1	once	CASSLLSYYSYNEQFF	TGTGCCAGCAGTTTACTCTCGTACTACTCCTACAATGAGCAGTTCTTC
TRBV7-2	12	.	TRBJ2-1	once	CTSSSLYNEQFF	TGTACCAGCAGCTCCCTTTACAATGAGCAGTTCTTC
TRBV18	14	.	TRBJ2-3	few	CASSPAGATDTQYF	TGTGCCAGCTCACCAGCAGGGGCTACAGATACGCAGTATTTT
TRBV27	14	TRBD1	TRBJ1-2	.	CASRGPGGNYGYTF	TGTGCCAGCCGCGGGCCAGGGGGGAACTATGGCTACACCTTC